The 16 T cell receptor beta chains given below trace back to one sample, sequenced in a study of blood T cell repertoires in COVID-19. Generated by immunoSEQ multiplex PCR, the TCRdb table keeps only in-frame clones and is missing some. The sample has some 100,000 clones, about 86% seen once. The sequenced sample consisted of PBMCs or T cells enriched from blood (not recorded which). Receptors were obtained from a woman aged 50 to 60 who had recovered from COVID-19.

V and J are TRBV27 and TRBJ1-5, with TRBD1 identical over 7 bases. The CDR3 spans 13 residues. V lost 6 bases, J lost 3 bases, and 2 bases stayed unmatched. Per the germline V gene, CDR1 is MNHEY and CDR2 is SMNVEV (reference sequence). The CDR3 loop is CASRDRANQPQHF. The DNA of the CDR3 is TGTGCCAGCAGAGACAGGGCCAATCAGCCCCAGCATTTT.

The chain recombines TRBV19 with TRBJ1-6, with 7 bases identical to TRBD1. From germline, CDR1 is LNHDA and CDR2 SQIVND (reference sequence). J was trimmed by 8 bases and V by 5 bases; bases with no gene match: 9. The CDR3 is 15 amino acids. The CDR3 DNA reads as TGTGCCAGTAGTCACCGGGACAGAGAAGATTCACCCCTCCACTTT. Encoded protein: CASSHRDREDSPLHF. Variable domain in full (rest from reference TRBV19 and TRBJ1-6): DGGITQSPKYLFRKEGQNVTLSCEQNLNHDAMYWYRQDPGQGLRLIYYSQIVNDFQKGDIAEGYSVSREKKESFPLTVTSAQKNPTAFYLCASSHRDREDSPLHFGNGTRLTVT.

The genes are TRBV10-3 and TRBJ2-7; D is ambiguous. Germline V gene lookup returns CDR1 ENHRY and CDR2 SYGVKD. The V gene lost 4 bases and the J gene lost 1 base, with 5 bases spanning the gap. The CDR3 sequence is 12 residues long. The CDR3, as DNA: TGTGCCATCAGTGCTTCGTCCTACGAGCAGTACTTC. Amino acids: CAISASSYEQYF.

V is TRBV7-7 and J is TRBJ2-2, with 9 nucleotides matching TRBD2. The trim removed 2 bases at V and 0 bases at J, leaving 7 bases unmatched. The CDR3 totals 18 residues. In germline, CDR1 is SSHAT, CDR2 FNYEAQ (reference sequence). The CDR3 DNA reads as TGTGCCAGCAGCTTACTGGCGGGGGGGGCTGCGAACACCGGGGAGCTGTTTTTT. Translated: CASSLLAGGAANTGELFF. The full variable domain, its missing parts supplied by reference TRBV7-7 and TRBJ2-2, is GAGVSQSPRYKVTKRGQDVTLRCDPISSHATLYWYQQALGQGPEFLTYFNYEAQPDKSGLPSDRFSAERPEGSISTLTIQRTEQRDSAMYRCASSLLAGGAANTGELFFGEGSRLTVL.

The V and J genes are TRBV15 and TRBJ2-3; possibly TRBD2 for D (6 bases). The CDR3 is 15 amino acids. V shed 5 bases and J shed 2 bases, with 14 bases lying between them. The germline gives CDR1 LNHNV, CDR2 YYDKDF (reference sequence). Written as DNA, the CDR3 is TGTGCCACCAGCCCGGAATCGGGAGACACAGATACGCAGTATTTT. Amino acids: CATSPESGDTDTQYF.

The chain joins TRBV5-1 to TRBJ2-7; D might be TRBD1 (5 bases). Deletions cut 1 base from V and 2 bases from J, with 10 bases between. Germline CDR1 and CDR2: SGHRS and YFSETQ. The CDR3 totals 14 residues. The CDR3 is CASSLIGRAYEQYF. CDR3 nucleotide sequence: TGCGCCAGCAGCTTGATCGGCAGGGCCTACGAGCAGTACTTC. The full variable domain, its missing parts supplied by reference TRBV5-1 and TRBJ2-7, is KAGVTQTPRYLIKTRGQQVTLSCSPISGHRSVSWYQQTPGQGLQFLFEYFSETQRNKGNFPGRFSGRQFSNSRSEMNVSTLELGDSALYLCASSLIGRAYEQYFGPGTRLTVT.

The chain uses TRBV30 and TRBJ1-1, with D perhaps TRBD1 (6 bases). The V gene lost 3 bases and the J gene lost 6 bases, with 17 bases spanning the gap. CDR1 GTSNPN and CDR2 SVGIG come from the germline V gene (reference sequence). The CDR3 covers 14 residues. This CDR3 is CAWRAPPGGAEAFF. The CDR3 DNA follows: TGTGCCTGGAGAGCTCCGCCGGGGGGCGCTGAAGCTTTCTTT.

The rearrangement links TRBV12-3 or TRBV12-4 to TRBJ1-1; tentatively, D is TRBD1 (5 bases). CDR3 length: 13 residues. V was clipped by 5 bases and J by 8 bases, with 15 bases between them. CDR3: CASSPAGVREAFF. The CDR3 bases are TGTGCCAGCAGTCCCGCGGGGGTTCGCGAAGCTTTCTTT.

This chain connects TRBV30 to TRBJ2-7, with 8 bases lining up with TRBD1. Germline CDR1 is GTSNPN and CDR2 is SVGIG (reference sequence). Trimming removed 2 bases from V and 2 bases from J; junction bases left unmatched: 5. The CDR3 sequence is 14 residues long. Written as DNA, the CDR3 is TGTGCCTGGAGTACCGGGACAGGAACCTACGAGCAGTACTTC. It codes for CAWSTGTGTYEQYF. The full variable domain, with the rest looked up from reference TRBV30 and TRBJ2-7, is SQTIHQWPATLVQPVGSPLSLECTVEGTSNPNLYWYRQAAGRGLQLLFYSVGIGQISSEVPQNLSASRPQDRQFILSSKKLLLSDSGFYLCAWSTGTGTYEQYFGPGTRLTVT.

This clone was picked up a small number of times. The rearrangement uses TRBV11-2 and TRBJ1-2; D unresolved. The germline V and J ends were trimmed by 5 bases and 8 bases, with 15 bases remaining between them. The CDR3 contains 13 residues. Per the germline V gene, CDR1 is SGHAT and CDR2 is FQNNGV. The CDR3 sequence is CASSPDFTGGYTF. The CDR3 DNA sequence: TGTGCCAGCAGCCCGGACTTCACCGGGGGCTACACCTTC.

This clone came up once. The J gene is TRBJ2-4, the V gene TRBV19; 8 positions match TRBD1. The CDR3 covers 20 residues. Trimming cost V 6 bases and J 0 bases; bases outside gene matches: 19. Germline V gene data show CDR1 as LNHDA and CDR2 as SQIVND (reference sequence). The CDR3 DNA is TGTGCCAGTAGCTCGGCAGGGACAGGAAGACAAAACTTAGCCAAAAACATTCAGTACTTC. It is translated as CASSSAGTGRQNLAKNIQYF.

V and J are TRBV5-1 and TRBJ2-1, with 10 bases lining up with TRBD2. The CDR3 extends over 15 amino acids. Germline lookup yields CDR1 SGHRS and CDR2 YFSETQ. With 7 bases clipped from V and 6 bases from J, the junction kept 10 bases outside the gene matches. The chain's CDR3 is CASASLAGAANEQFF. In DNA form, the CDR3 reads TGCGCCAGCGCCAGTCTAGCGGGAGCCGCCAATGAGCAGTTCTTC.

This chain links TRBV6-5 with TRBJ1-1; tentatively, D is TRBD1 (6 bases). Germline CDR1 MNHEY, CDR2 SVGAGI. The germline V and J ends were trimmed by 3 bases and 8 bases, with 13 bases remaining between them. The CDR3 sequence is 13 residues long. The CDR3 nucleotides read TGTGCCAGCAGTTATACGGACAGCCTAGAAGCTTTCTTT. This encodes CASSYTDSLEAFF.

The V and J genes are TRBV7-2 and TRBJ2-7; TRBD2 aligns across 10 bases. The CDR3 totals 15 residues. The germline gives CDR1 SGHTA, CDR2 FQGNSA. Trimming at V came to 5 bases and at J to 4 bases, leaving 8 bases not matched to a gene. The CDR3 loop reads CASSRASGSRYEQYF. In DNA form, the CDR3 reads TGTGCCAGCAGCCGGGCTAGCGGGAGTAGATACGAGCAGTACTTC.

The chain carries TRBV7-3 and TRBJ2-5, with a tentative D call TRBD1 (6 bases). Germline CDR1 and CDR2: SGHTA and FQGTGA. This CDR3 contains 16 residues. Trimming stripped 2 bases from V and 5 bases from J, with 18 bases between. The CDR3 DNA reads TGTGCCAGCAGCTTATACGGGACAAGGGGCGGGGAGACCCAGTACTTC. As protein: CASSLYGTRGGETQYF.

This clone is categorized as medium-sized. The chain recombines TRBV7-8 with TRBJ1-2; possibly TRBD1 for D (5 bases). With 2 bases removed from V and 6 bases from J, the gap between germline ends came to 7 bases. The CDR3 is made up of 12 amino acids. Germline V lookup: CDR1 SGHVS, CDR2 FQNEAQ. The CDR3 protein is CASSLRRDGYTF. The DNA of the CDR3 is TGTGCCAGCAGCTTACGCAGGGATGGCTACACCTTC.